This section outlines one T cell receptor beta chain sequence together with its context. This clonotype appeared a few times. Its antigen is unknown. The sample holds no much larger clone one base away, and base qualities are not on file. V and J are truncated by 0 bases and 4 bases respectively, leaving an intervening sequence of 17 bases. As encoded in the germline V gene, CDR1 is LGHNA while CDR2 is YSLEER. Its CDR3 holds 17 amino acids, cysteine through phenylalanine. CDR3 DNA is the only sequence kept; it has 51 bases, read in frame from the first base. The data originate from a study of T cells in Graves' hyperthyroidism and ophthalmopathy (dated by TCRdb to between 2018 and 2021). Notes on the research overall: Peripheral blood samples were taken at the time of initial diagnosis, prior to any treatment. TCR V-J signatures able to tell the groups apart were searched for in a discovery cohort of 95 to 100 patients, of whom over 40 had Graves' ophthalmopathy and around 58 had stable Graves' hyperthyroidism. Prospective prediction of ophthalmopathy was tested in an independent validation cohort of some 20 hyperthyroidism patients and around 16 patients who later progressed to ophthalmopathy. The roughly 99 discovery patients were divided at random into training and test sets in a 7:3 ratio. In addition, the study compared T-cell repertoires in thyroid tissue and in blood from five or six Graves' hyperthyroidism patients. After blood sampling, hyperthyroidism patients were treated with methimazole at a starting dose of 30 mg daily, and ophthalmopathy patients were treated with high-dose intravenous methylprednisolone. TCR Vbeta CDR3 sequencing of some 140 peripheral blood samples (about 45 ophthalmopathy, 70 to 85 hyperthyroidism and around 17 progressor patients) is reported in the paper.

The research as a whole found: During validation, the model predicted progression to ophthalmopathy a median of about 5.9 months ahead of onset, with approximately 70% sensitivity and 72.22% specificity. No statistical method was used to set the sample size in advance, and investigators knew the group allocation. Most expanded thyroid clonotypes (frequency above 0.001) were also detected in blood, suggesting blood repertoires may reflect thyroid immune responses. A model built on a 13 V-J signature distinguished ophthalmopathy from stable hyperthyroidism, reaching about 89% sensitivity and around 82% specificity in cross-validation and 80%/75% in testing.

TCR beta CDR3 regions were amplified from RNA transcripts. The first round of RT-PCR for the TCR CDR3 was performed with the HTBI primer set and the Qiagen OneStep RT-PCR kit. A second multiplex PCR round built the libraries, followed by size selection and purification. The libraries were sequenced on an Illumina HiSeq2000 using paired-end 100 bp reads. Concerning the study's data processing: SOAPnuke was used to process the raw data, removing reads that contained adapters or uncalled bases, had a mean Phred below 15, or lacked an exact match to the constant primer or identifier. COPE v1.2.5 was used to merge the high-quality paired reads, and each unique nucleotide sequence was defined as a clonotype. MiTCR v1.1 was used to align the clonotypes against IMGT TRBV, TRBD and TRBJ reference segments. Only V-J combinations with frequency above 0.0001, covering 99% to 99.2% of repertoires, were analysed. A TCS score was defined as the ratio of F50 (clonal expansion) to E x V (chaos), with BLOSUM62-based TCRdist applied between CDR3 peptides within each V-J. Welch's t-statistics and random forest reduced just over 500 V-J features to 10 to 15, which were used in a naive Bayes classifier (R e1071). TCRdb redid the processing of the public reads, applying fastp at Q25 and MiXCR, and retained in-frame beta chains. Entries are consolidated by CDR3 protein sequence, retaining the most common genes and DNA. TCRdb's processing, not the study's, gives the V and J calls here. This sample gives around 200,000 distinct CDR3 sequences in total; about a sixth of them show up just once. Around two fifths of the sample is taken by the ten largest.

A patient counted as having stable Graves' hyperthyroidism if no progression to ophthalmopathy occurred over 18 months of follow-up. Hyperthyroidism patients were aged 18 to 65 years and newly diagnosed, with disease duration of less than 2 months. The study excluded patients with uncontrolled infections, other autoimmune diseases, pregnancy or lactation. Clinical symptoms, serum thyroxine and TRAb, thyroid ultrasound, and orbital computed tomography formed the basis for the diagnoses. PBMCs were isolated from 8 to 10 ml of fresh peripheral blood by Ficoll-Paque density gradient centrifugation. Trizol reagent was used to extract total RNA, and RNA quality was then checked on an Agilent 2100 Bioanalyzer.

The sequence was obtained from a man aged 40-50 years with Graves' hyperthyroidism. Source material: blood. The chain uses TRBV4-3 and TRBJ2-3; a weak D assignment points to TRBD2 (7 bases agree). The CDR3 region has the sequence CASSQDLVGGPPDTQYF. The DNA sequence follows: TGCGCCAGCAGCCAAGATCTGGTGGGGGGGCCCCCAGATACGCAGTATTTT.